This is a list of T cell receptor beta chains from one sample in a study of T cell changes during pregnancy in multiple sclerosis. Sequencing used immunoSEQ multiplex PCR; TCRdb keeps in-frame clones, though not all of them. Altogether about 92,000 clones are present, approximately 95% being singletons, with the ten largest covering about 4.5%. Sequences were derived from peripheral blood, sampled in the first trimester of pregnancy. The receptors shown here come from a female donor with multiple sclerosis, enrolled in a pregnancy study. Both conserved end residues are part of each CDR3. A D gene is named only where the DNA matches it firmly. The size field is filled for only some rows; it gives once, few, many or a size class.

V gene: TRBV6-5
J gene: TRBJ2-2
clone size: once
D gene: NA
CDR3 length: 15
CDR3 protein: CASTHAEPNTGELFF
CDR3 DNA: TGTGCCAGCACCCACGCGGAACCGAACACCGGGGAGCTGTTTTTT

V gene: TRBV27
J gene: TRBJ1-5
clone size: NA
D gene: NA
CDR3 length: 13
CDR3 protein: CASSLGSAEAQHF
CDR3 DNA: TGTGCCAGCAGTTTAGGGTCGGCGGAGGCCCAGCATTTT

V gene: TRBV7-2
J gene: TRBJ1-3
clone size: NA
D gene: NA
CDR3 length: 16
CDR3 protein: CASSLVGLGSGNTIYF
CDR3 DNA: TGTGCCAGCAGCTTAGTGGGCCTCGGCTCTGGAAACACCATATATTTT

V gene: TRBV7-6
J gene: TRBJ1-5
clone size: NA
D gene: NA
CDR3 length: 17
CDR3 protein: CASSLEVGGPGNQPQHF
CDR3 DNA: TGTGCCAGCAGCTTAGAAGTCGGGGGGCCAGGCAATCAGCCCCAGCATTTT

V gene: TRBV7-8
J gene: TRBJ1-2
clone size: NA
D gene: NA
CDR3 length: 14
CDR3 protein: CASSQRTANYGYTF
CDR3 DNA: TGTGCCAGCAGCCAACGGACAGCTAACTATGGCTACACCTTC

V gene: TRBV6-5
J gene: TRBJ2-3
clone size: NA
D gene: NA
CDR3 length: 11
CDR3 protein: CASRATDTQYF
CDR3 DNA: TGTGCCAGCAGGGCCACAGATACGCAGTATTTT

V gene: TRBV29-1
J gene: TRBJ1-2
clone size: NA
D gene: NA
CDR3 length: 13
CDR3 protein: CSGGPGPGGGYTF
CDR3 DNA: TGCAGCGGGGGCCCGGGTCCGGGAGGTGGCTACACCTTC

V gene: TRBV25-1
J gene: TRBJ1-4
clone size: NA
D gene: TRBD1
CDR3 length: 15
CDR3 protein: CASSDSGQEDEKLFF
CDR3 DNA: TGTGCCAGCAGTGACTCGGGACAGGAGGATGAAAAACTGTTTTTT

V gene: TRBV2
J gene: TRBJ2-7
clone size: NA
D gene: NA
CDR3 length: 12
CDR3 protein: CASRTDTYEQYF
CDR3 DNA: TGTGCCAGCAGGACGGACACCTACGAGCAGTACTTC

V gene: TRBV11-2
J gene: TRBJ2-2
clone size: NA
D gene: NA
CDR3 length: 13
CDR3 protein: CASSFLDTGELFF
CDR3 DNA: TGTGCCAGCAGCTTTCTCGACACCGGGGAGCTGTTTTTT

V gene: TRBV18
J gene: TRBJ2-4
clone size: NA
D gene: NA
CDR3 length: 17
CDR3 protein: CASSTTPDFLGKNIQYF
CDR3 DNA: TGTGCCAGCTCAACGACCCCGGACTTCCTGGGCAAAAACATTCAGTACTTC

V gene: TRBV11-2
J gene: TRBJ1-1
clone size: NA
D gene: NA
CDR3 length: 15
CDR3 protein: CASSLLAGVNTEAFF
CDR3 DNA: TGTGCCAGCAGCTTATTAGCAGGGGTGAACACTGAAGCTTTCTTT

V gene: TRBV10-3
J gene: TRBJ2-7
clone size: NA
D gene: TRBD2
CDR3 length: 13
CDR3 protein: CAIRAGGSAEQYF
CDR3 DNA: TGTGCCATCAGAGCGGGGGGCTCGGCGGAGCAGTACTTC

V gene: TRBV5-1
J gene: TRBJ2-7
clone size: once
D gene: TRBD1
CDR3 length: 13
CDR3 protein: CASRLGTDYEQYF
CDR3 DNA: TGCGCCAGCAGGCTTGGGACAGACTACGAGCAGTACTTC

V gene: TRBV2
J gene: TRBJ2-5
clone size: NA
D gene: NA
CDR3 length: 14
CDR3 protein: CASIEGGVLETQYF
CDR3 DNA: TGTGCCAGCATTGAGGGAGGTGTCCTAGAGACCCAGTACTTC

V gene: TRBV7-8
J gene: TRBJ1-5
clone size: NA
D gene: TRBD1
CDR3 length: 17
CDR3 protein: CASSLDESGTADQPQHF
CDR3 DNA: TGTGCCAGCAGCTTAGATGAGTCCGGGACAGCTGATCAGCCCCAGCATTTT

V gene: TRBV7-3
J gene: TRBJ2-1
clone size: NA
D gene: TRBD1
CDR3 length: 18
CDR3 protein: CASSSAAYWTGRRGEQFF
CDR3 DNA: TGTGCCAGCAGCTCGGCCGCATACTGGACAGGGAGGCGGGGTGAGCAGTTCTTC

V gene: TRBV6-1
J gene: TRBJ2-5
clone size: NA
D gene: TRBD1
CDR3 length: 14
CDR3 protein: CASSGPVQGETQYF
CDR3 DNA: TGTGCCAGCAGTGGTCCGGTACAGGGGGAGACCCAGTACTTC

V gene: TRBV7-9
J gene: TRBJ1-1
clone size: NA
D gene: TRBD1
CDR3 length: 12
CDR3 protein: CASSLGQPEAFF
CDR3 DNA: TGTGCCAGCAGCCTGGGACAGCCCGAAGCTTTCTTT

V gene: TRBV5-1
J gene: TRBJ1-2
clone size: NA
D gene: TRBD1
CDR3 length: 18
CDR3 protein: CASRQGTGTGGEGYGYTF
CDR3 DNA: TGCGCCAGCAGACAAGGGACCGGGACAGGGGGCGAGGGATATGGCTACACCTTC

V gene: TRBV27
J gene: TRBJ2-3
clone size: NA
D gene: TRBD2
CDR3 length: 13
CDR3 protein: CASSSGLAGSKYF
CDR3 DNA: TGTGCCAGCAGTTCGGGACTAGCGGGGTCGAAGTATTTT

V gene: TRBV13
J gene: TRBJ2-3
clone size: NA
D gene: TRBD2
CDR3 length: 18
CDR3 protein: CASSEGVLAGGPTDTQYF
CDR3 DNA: TGTGCCAGCAGCGAGGGGGTACTAGCGGGGGGGCCTACAGATACGCAGTATTTT

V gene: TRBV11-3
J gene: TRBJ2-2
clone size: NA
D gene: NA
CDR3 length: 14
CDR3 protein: CASSPMTGSGELFF
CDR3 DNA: TGTGCCAGCAGCCCGATGACGGGGTCCGGGGAGCTGTTTTTT

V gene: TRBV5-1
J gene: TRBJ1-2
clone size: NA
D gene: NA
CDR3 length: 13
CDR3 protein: CASSAGRDYGYTF
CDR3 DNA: TGCGCCAGCAGCGCGGGACGGGACTATGGCTACACCTTC

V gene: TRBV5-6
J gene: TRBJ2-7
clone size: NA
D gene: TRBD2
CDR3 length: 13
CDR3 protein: CASSAGGGYEQYF
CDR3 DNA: TGTGCCAGCAGCGCCGGCGGGGGTTACGAGCAGTACTTC

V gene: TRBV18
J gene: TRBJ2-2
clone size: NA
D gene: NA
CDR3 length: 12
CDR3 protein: CASSPVGGELFF
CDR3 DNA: TGTGCCAGCTCACCGGTCGGCGGGGAGCTGTTTTTT

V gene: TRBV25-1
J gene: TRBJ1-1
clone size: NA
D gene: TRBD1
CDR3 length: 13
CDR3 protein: CASSNTGGTEAFF
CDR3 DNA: TGTGCCAGCAGTAATACAGGGGGCACTGAAGCTTTCTTT

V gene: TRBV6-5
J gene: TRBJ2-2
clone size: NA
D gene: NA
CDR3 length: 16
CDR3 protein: CASSYGWGPPNGELFF
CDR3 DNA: TGTGCCAGCAGTTACGGGTGGGGGCCCCCCAACGGGGAGCTGTTTTTT